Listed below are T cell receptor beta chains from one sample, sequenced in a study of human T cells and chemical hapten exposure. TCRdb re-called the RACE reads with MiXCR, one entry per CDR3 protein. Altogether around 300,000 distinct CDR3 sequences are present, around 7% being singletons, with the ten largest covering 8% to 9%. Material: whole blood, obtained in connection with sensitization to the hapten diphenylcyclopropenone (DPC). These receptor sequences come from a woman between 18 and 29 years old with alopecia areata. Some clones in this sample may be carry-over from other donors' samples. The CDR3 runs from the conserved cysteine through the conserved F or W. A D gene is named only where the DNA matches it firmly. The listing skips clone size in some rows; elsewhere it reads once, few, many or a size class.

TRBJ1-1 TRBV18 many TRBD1 CASSPRDRGRSNEAFF TGTGCCAGCTCACCACGAGACAGGGGGCGAAGTAATGAAGCTTTCTTT
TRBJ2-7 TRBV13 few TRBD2 CASSLAPGTSEYEQYF TGTGCCAGCAGCTTAGCCCCCGGGACTAGCGAGTACGAGCAGTACTTC
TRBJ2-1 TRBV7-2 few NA CASSPDQFLGQEQFF TGTGCCAGCAGCCCAGATCAATTTTTAGGACAGGAGCAGTTCTTC
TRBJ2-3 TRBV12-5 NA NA CASGLDPDTRTDTQYF TGTGCTAGTGGTTTGGACCCAGACACCCGCACAGATACGCAGTATTTT
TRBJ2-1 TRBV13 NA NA CASSLLPSSYNEQFF TGTGCCAGCAGCTTACTCCCTAGCTCCTACAATGAGCAGTTCTTC
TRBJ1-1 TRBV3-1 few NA CASSQMPPTEAFF TGTGCCAGCAGCCAAATGCCCCCCACTGAAGCTTTCTTT
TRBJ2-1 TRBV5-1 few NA CASSRDWDEQFF TGCGCCAGCAGCAGGGATTGGGATGAGCAGTTCTTC
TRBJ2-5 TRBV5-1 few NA CASSSDLRQETQYF TGCGCCAGCAGCTCGGACCTGAGACAAGAGACCCAGTACTTC
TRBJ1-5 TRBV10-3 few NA CAISEGGLNQPQHF TGTGCCATCAGTGAGGGGGGGCTCAATCAGCCCCAGCATTTT
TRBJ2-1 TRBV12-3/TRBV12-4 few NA CASGHLQGKSSGNEQFF TGTGCCAGCGGACATCTACAGGGCAAAAGCTCGGGGAATGAGCAGTTCTTC
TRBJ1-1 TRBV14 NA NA CASSQVWGSRAAFF TGTGCCAGCAGCCAAGTATGGGGCAGCCGGGCAGCTTTCTTT
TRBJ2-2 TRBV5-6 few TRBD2 CASSFPSPSGLNTGELFF TGTGCCAGCAGCTTTCCGTCGCCTAGCGGGTTAAACACCGGGGAGCTGTTTTTT
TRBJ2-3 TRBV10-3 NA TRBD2 CAIRSTTSGGGGDTQYF TGTGCCATCAGGTCTACGACTAGCGGGGGAGGAGGGGATACGCAGTATTTT
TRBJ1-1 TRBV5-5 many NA CASSLEDISTEAFF TGTGCCAGCAGCTTGGAGGACATATCCACTGAAGCTTTCTTT
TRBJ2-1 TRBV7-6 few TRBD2 CASRGLADNYNEQFF TGTGCCAGCAGGGGGCTAGCGGATAATTACAATGAGCAGTTCTTC
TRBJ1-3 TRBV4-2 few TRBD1 CASSQADRDSGNTIYF TGTGCCAGCAGCCAAGCAGACAGGGACTCTGGAAACACCATATATTTT
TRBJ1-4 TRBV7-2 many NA CASSMLGDNEKLFF TGTGCCAGCAGCATGTTAGGGGATAATGAAAAACTGTTTTTT
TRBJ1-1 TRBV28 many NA CASSNRGAGDTEAFF TGTGCCAGCAGTAACCGTGGGGCTGGTGACACTGAAGCTTTCTTT
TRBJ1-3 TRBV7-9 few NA CASSPFGKTSGNTIYF TGTGCCAGCAGCCCCTTTGGCAAAACCTCTGGAAACACCATATATTTT
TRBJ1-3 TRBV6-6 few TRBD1 CASSFRPGQISGNTIYF TGTGCCAGCAGTTTCCGACCGGGACAGATCTCTGGAAACACCATATATTTT
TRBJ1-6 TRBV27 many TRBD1 CASSLSTGGSYNSPLHF TGTGCCAGCAGTTTATCGACAGGGGGCTCCTATAATTCACCCCTCCACTTT
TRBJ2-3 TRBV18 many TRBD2 CASSPNSGATDTQYF TGTGCCAGCTCACCAAATAGCGGGGCCACAGATACGCAGTATTTT
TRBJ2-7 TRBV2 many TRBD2 CASNKLAGVVNF TGTGCCAGCAATAAACTAGCGGGGGTAGTGAACTTC
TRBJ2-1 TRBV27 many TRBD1 CASRGRNRGREQFF TGTGCCAGCCGGGGACGAAACAGGGGGAGAGAGCAGTTCTTC
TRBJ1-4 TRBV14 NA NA CASSQDPLGKLFF TGTGCCAGCAGCCAAGATCCCCTGGGAAAACTGTTTTTT
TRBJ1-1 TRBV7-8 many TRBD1 CASSLERRTGGTEAFF TGTGCCAGCAGCTTAGAGAGGAGGACAGGGGGCACTGAAGCTTTCTTT
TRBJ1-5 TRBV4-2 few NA CASSHGQASNQPQHF TGTGCCAGCAGCCACGGCCAGGCTAGCAATCAGCCCCAGCATTTT
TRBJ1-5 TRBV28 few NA CASSYPEGNQPQHF TGTGCCAGCAGTTATCCAGAGGGCAATCAGCCCCAGCATTTT
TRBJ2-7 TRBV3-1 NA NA CASSQWRGGAEQYF TGTGCCAGCAGCCAATGGAGGGGAGGAGCCGAGCAGTACTTC
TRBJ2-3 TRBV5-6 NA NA CASSLDSGSTDTQYF TGTGCCAGCAGCTTGGATTCGGGGTCCACAGATACGCAGTATTTT
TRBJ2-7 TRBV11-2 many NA CASSLPGTYEQYF TGTGCCAGCAGCCTTCCGGGAACCTACGAGCAGTACTTC
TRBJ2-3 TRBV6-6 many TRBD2 CASTDPGGGAPDTQYF TGTGCCAGCACCGACCCCGGCGGGGGGGCCCCAGATACGCAGTATTTT
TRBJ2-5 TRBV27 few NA CASSLGSGPQTQYF TGTGCCAGCAGTTTGGGTAGCGGTCCGCAGACCCAGTACTTC
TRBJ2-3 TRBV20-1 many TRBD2 CSAAHSGGDMDTQYF TGCAGTGCTGCCCATAGCGGGGGGGATATGGATACGCAGTATTTT
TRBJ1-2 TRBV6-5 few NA CASWSGAGYTF TGTGCCAGCTGGTCGGGGGCAGGCTACACCTTC
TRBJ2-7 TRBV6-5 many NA CASSSQDGEQYF TGTGCCAGCAGTTCCCAGGACGGGGAGCAGTACTTC
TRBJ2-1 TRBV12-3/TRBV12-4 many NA CASSSDAAGPNEQFF TGTGCCAGCAGCAGCGACGCGGCAGGGCCCAATGAGCAGTTCTTC
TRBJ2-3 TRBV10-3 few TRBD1 CAISESWTGTTDTQYF TGTGCCATCAGTGAGTCTTGGACAGGGACGACAGATACGCAGTATTTT
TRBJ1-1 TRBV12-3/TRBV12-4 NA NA CASSFSTESEAFF TGTGCCAGCAGTTTCTCGACAGAATCTGAAGCTTTCTTT
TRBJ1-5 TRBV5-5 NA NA CASSGGRQKNQPQHF TGTGCCAGCAGCGGGGGAAGACAGAAAAATCAGCCCCAGCATTTT
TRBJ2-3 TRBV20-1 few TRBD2 CSATRTSGGPGDTQYF TGCAGTGCCACCCGGACTAGCGGGGGGCCGGGGGATACGCAGTATTTT
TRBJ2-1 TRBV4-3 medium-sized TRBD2 CASSQEPSGAFSYNEQFF TGCGCCAGCAGCCAAGAGCCTAGCGGGGCATTCTCCTACAATGAGCAGTTCTTC
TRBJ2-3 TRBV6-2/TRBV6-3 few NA CASSYGSYGTQYF TGTGCCAGCAGTTACGGGAGTTATGGTACGCAGTATTTT
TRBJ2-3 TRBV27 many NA CASHLAGTDTQYF TGTGCCAGCCACCTGGCCGGGACAGATACGCAGTATTTT
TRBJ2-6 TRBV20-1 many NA CSANSAREGAGANVLTF TGCAGTGCTAACTCGGCCCGCGAAGGGGCTGGGGCCAACGTCCTGACTTTC
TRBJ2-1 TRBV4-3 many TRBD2 CASSQEGPSGGYNEQFF TGCGCCAGCAGCCAGGAAGGGCCTAGCGGGGGGTACAATGAGCAGTTCTTC
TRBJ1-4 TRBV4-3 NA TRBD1 CASSQTLDRGNEKLFF TGCGCCAGCAGCCAGACCCTAGACAGGGGAAATGAAAAACTGTTTTTT
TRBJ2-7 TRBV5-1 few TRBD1 CASSSGQGFEQYF TGCGCCAGCAGCTCGGGACAGGGTTTCGAGCAGTACTTC
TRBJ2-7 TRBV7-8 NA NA CASSLGGPPSYEQYF TGTGCCAGCAGCTTAGGAGGCCCTCCCTCCTACGAGCAGTACTTC
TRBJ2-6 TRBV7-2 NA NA CASSPTPSGANVLTF TGTGCCAGCAGCCCAACTCCCTCTGGGGCCAACGTCCTGACTTTC
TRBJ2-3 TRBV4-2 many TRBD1 CASSQDLRGTGADTQYF TGTGCCAGCAGCCAAGATTTGCGGGGGACAGGGGCAGATACGCAGTATTTT
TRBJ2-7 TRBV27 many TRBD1 CASSLFPPGQGVYEQYF TGTGCCAGCAGTTTATTTCCTCCGGGACAGGGGGTTTACGAGCAGTACTTC